Only a few counts were recorded for the clone carrying this T cell receptor beta chain. V lost 6 bases to trimming and J lost 5 bases; unmatched junction nucleotides: 8. The CDR3 consists of 13 residues. Germline CDR1 and CDR2: DFQATT and SNEGSKA (reference sequence). This entry comes from a study of early T cells in non-severe SARS-CoV-2 infection. TCRdb independently ran MiXCR on the 5' RACE reads; one entry per CDR3 protein. In the table there are fewer than 75,000 distinct CDR3 sequences, 20% of which are singletons. The TCR originated in an adult who was a healthcare worker with PCR-confirmed SARS-CoV-2 infection or an uninfected control (not recorded which). The chain combines TRBV20-1 with TRBJ2-5; the match to TRBD2 covers 8 bases. The material sequenced was whole blood, taken at baseline. Here the CDR3 DNA reads TGCAGTGCCCCGGGACTAGAGGTTGAGACCCAGTACTTC. This translates into CSAPGLEVETQYF.